The present T cell receptor (beta chain) was sequenced within a study of Tregs in tolerant kidney transplant recipients. Unstimulated regulatory T cells (CD4+CD25+CD127-), CD4+CD25- non-regulatory cells, CD4 and CD8 cells were FACS-sorted from thawed PBMCs. Whole-study findings and limits: This study did not directly address biological reproducibility. Findings come from small patient numbers and require larger validation.

Comment on this clone: Its specificity is not known.

Measured with immunoSEQ multiplex PCR; TCRdb has only the in-frame clones, and not every one. The sample includes about 240,000 clones, approximately 83% of them seen just once. Germline V gene data show CDR1 as MNHNS and CDR2 as SASEGT. The CDR3 length is 16 residues. The V and J ends lost 2 bases and 5 bases respectively, with 18 bases between them. This chain links TRBV6-1 with TRBJ2-5; perhaps TRBD2 as D (5 bases). This TCR was recovered from a human donor in good health. The sequencing input was CD4+ T cells from blood. The CDR3 nucleotides read TGTGCCAGCAGTGAAAGAGGACTCTATATCCCCGAGACCCAGTACTTC. It translates to CASSERGLYIPETQYF.